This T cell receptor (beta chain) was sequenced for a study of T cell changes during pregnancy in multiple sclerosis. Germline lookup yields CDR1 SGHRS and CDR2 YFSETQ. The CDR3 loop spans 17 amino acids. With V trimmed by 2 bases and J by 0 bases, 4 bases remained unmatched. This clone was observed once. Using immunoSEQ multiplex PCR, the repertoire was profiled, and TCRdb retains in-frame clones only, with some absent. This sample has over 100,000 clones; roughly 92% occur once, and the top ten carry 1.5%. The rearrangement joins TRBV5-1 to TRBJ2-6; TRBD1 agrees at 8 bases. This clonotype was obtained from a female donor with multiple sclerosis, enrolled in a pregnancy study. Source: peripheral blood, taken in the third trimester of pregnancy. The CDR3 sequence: CASSFDRGDSGANVLTF. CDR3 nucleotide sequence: TGCGCCAGCAGCTTTGACAGGGGAGACTCTGGGGCCAACGTCCTGACTTTC. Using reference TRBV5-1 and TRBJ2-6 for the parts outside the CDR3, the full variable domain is KAGVTQTPRYLIKTRGQQVTLSCSPISGHRSVSWYQQTPGQGLQFLFEYFSETQRNKGNFPGRFSGRQFSNSRSEMNVSTLELGDSALYLCASSFDRGDSGANVLTFGAGSRLTVL.